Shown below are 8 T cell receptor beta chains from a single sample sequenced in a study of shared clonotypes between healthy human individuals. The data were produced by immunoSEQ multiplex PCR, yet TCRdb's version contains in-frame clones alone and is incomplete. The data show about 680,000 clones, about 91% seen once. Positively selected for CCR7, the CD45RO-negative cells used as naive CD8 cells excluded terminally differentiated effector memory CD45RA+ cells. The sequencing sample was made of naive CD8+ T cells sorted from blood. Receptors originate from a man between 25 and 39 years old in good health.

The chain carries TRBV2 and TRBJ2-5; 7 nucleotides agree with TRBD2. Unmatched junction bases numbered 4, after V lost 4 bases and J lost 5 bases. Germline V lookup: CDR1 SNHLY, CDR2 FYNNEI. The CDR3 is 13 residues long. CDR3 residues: CASSVLAMETQYF. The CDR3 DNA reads TGTGCCAGCAGTGTACTAGCGATGGAGACCCAGTACTTC.

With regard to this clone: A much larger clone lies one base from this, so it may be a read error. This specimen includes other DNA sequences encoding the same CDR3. This CDR3 is CASRDSYEQYF. In nucleotides, the CDR3 is TGTGCCAGCCGGGACAGCTACGAGCAGTACTTC. V usage is TRBV28 and J usage is TRBJ2-7, with TRBD1 matching over 7 bases. The CDR3 length is 11 residues. In germline, CDR1 is MDHEN, CDR2 SYDVKM. V lost 8 bases and J lost 3; bases outside the gene matches: 1. The complete variable domain, with remaining parts taken from reference TRBV28 and TRBJ2-7, reads DVKVTQSSRYLVKRTGEKVFLECVQDMDHENMFWYRQDPGLGLRLIYFSYDVKMKEKGDIPEGYSVSREKKERFSLILESASTNQTSMYLCASRDSYEQYFGPGTRLTVT.

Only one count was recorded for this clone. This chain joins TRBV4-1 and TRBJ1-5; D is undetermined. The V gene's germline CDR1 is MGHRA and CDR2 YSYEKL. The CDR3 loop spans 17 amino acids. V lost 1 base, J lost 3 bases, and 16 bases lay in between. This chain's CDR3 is CASSQGAGSGVNQPQHF. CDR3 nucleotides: TGCGCCAGCAGCCAAGGGGCAGGTTCCGGCGTCAATCAGCCCCAGCATTTT.

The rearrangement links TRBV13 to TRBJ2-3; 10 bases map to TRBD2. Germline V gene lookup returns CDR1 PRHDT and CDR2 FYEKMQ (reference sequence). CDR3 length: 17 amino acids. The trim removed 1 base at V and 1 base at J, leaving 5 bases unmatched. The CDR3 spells CASSLVLAGEGTDTQYF. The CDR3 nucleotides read TGTGCCAGCAGCTTAGTTCTAGCGGGAGAGGGCACAGATACGCAGTATTTT.

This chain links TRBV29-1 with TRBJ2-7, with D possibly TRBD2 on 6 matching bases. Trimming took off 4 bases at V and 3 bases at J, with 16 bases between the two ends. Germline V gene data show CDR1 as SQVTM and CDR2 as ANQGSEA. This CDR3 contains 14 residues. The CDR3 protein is CSVGGGVGSYEQYF. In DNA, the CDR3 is TGCAGCGTTGGAGGCGGGGTCGGAAGCTACGAGCAGTACTTC.

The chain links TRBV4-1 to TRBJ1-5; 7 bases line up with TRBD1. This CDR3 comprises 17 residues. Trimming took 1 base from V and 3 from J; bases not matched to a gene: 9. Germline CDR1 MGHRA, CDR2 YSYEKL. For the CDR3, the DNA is TGCGCCAGCAGCCAAGTCGGCACGACAGGGAACAATCAGCCCCAGCATTTT. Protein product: CASSQVGTTGNNQPQHF.

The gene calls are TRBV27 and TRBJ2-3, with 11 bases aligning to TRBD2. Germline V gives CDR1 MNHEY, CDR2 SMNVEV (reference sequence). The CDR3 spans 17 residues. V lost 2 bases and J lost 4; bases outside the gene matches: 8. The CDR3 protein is CASSLQKLAGASDTQYF. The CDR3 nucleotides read TGTGCCAGCAGTTTACAGAAACTAGCGGGAGCTTCAGATACGCAGTATTTT.

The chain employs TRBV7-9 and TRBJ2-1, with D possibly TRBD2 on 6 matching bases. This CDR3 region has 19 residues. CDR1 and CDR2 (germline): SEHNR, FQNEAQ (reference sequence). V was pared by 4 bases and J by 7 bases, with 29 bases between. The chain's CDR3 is CASSSGRKRALPRGNEQFF. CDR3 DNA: TGTGCCAGCAGCTCGGGACGAAAGAGGGCCCTCCCTCGGGGGAATGAGCAGTTCTTC.